This T cell receptor (beta chain) was identified during a study of T cells in Graves' hyperthyroidism and ophthalmopathy. Germline values: CDR1 KGHSH, CDR2 LQKENI. There are 14 residues in the CDR3. V shed 3 bases and J 7 bases; nucleotides not matched to a gene: 9. There were TCR beta CDR3 regions amplified from RNA transcripts. A set of HTBI primers served as the primers for a first-round RT-PCR of the TCR CDR3. From the multiplex PCR reads, TCRdb called clonotypes with MiXCR, one entry per CDR3 protein. The sample contains around 300,000 distinct CDR3 sequences, approximately 14% of which appear only once.

The sample was blood. This TCR came from a woman between 40 and 50 years old with Graves' hyperthyroidism. The chain recombines TRBV18 with TRBJ2-7; TRBD1 matches at 7 bases. CDR3 nucleotide sequence: TGTGCCAGCTCACCCTTGACAGGGTCAAGTGAGCAGTACTTC. This sequence encodes CASSPLTGSSEQYF.